This T cell receptor (beta chain) was recovered during a study of OX40 agonist ivuxolimab in advanced cancers. About the study: Of mixed ages from about 23 to 90 and averaging approximately 60 years, the group was almost 85% male.

Germline loops: CDR1 SGDLS, CDR2 YYNGEE. The length of the CDR3 is 15 residues. Trimming pared 4 bases from V and 7 bases from J, leaving 18 bases between. Method: immunoSEQ multiplex PCR; TCRdb's copy keeps in-frame clones and lacks some. The table shows tens of thousands of clones, with 82% occurring only once. This sequence joins TRBV9 and TRBJ2-4, with TRBD1 as a possible D gene (6 bases). The sequencing here drew on CD4+ or CD8+ T cells sorted from blood, taken in a trial of the OX40 agonist ivuxolimab. The TCR was taken from an adult with an advanced solid tumor such as melanoma, head and neck, liver or kidney cancer. CDR3 amino acids: CASSSQQGPTNIQYF. The CDR3 region has the DNA TGTGCCAGCAGCTCCCAACAGGGTCCGACTAACATTCAGTACTTC.